A single T cell receptor (beta chain) is shown here with its context. The antigen remains unidentified. This sample includes further DNA sequences coding for the same CDR3. Using immunoSEQ multiplex PCR, the repertoire was profiled, and TCRdb retains in-frame clones only, with some absent. The sample carries roughly 3,500 clones, around 83% recorded once. V was clipped by 2 bases and J by 1 base, with 14 bases between them. This CDR3 is built from 16 residues. Germline-derived CDR1 and CDR2 are MNHEY and SMNVEV (reference sequence). The data derive from a study of T cell repertoires in ileal Crohn's disease. The overall study: All patients had surgery for stricturing (61%) or penetrating (around 40%) disease.

Findings and limits, study-wide: Active smokers at surgery had more clonal expansions than non-smokers.

This clonotype was obtained from an adult with Crohn's disease. The chain carries TRBV27 and TRBJ1-1; TRBD1 might be the D (5 bases). The source material was ileal tissue. As DNA, the CDR3 is TGTGCCAGCAGTTTAGGTTGGGGCCATCCGAACACTGAAGCTTTCTTT. Its protein product is CASSLGWGHPNTEAFF.